The T cell receptor beta chain under discussion was sequenced for a study of T cell responses to AZD1222 COVID-19 vaccine. The repertoire was sequenced with immunoSEQ multiplex PCR; TCRdb's copy has only in-frame clones and lacks some. The table shows some 150,000 clones, with roughly 88% occurring only once. The CDR3 runs to 12 residues. The ends were cut back, 8 bases at V and 6 bases at J, with 12 bases in the middle. The V gene's germline CDR1 is MDHEN and CDR2 SYDVKM. The specimen was peripheral blood, collected on day 0 of AZD1222 vaccination. The chain uses TRBV28 and TRBJ2-3; D possibly corresponds to TRBD2 (6 bases). The origin of this receptor is an adult in good health. The CDR3 region has the DNA TGTGCCAGCTCCGGGGGTGTTGATACGCAGTATTTT. The encoded protein is CASSGGVDTQYF.